Below are 13 T cell receptor beta chains sequenced from a single sample in a study of graft-versus-host responses after intestinal transplantation. Profiling relied on immunoSEQ multiplex PCR, and the TCRdb table lists in-frame clones only, not all of them. This table holds almost 70,000 clones, 80% to 95% found once. Source: bone marrow, taken 734 days after intestinal transplantation. The source of these receptors is a human patient who received an intestinal transplant, so some T cells may come from the graft donor.

This clone appeared once. This sequence joins TRBV6-6 and TRBJ1-2, with 7 bases identical to TRBD1. Trimming cost V 7 bases and J 5 bases; bases outside gene matches: 13. The germline V gene has CDR1 MNHNY and CDR2 SVGAGI (reference sequence). CDR3 length: 15 residues. CDR3 sequence (DNA): TGTGCCAGCAACCCATCCCAGGGGGTCGGGTATGGCTACACCTTC. Translating gives CASNPSQGVGYGYTF.

This chain joins TRBV27 and TRBJ2-3; the match to TRBD1 covers 9 bases. This CDR3 region has 15 residues. Germline V lookup: CDR1 MNHEY, CDR2 SMNVEV (reference sequence). The ends lost 5 bases at V and 3 bases at J; junction bases unmatched: 6. The CDR3 loop reads CASSPLGTGTDTQYF. The CDR3 nucleotides read TGTGCCAGCAGTCCGTTGGGGACAGGGACAGATACGCAGTATTTT.

The genes are TRBV30 and TRBJ2-5, with D tentatively TRBD2 (7 bases). The germline V and J ends were trimmed by 3 bases and 5 bases, with 19 bases remaining between them. The germline V gene has CDR1 GTSNPN and CDR2 SVGIG (reference sequence). The CDR3 extends over 15 amino acids. In nucleotides, the CDR3 is TGTGCCTGGAGGTTGGGGGGGGGCGCGTGGGAGACCCAGTACTTC. Protein sequence: CAWRLGGGAWETQYF.

V is TRBV6-5 and J is TRBJ2-5; possibly TRBD1 for D (5 bases). The V gene's germline CDR1 is MNHEY and CDR2 SVGAGI. Trimming took off 6 bases at V and 1 base at J, with 12 bases between the two ends. The CDR3 has 14 residues. CDR3 loop: CASRSWGGQETQYF. The CDR3 coding sequence is TGTGCCAGCAGGTCCTGGGGCGGCCAAGAGACCCAGTACTTC.

The rearrangement links TRBV4-2 to TRBJ2-2; a weak D match, TRBD2 (6 bases). Between the trimmed V and J ends, which lost 3 bases and 3 bases, there was a span of 17 bases. Per germline, CDR1 LGHNA and CDR2 YNFKEQ. The CDR3 sequence is 17 residues long. In DNA form, the CDR3 reads TGTGCCAGCAGCCAGACGACTCCATGGGGGGACACCGGGGAGCTGTTTTTT. Translating it yields CASSQTTPWGDTGELFF.

This clone occurred once. The CDR3 is CASSLQVHSNTGELFF. The CDR3 DNA reads TGTGCCAGCAGCCTACAAGTCCACAGTAACACCGGGGAGCTGTTTTTT. This chain joins TRBV7-3 and TRBJ2-2; D gene ambiguous. Germline V CDR1 and CDR2: SGHTA, FQGTGA. Trimming took off 5 bases at V and 2 bases at J, with 15 bases between the two ends. This CDR3 contains 16 residues.

The chain carries TRBV19 and TRBJ2-3; TRBD2 matches 9 bases. Germline-derived CDR1 and CDR2 are LNHDA and SQIVND (reference sequence). The CDR3 covers 16 residues. J was trimmed by 1 base and V by 3 bases; bases with no gene match: 5. The CDR3 loop reads CASSIRRTSGTDTQYF. CDR3 nucleotides: TGTGCCAGTAGTATCAGACGGACTAGCGGCACAGATACGCAGTATTTT.

The CDR3 reads CASRGTAGNTIYF. The CDR3 nucleotides are TGTGCCTCTCGTGGGACGGCTGGAAACACCATATATTTT. The chain uses TRBV6-6 and TRBJ1-3; weak D call: TRBD1 (5 bases). The CDR3 contains 13 residues. The V gene lost 11 bases and the J gene lost 2 bases, with 13 bases spanning the gap. Germline V gives CDR1 MNHNY, CDR2 SVGAGI (reference sequence).

The chain joins TRBV7-3 to TRBJ2-2, with D perhaps TRBD1 (6 bases). Germline V gene sequence: CDR1 SGHTA, CDR2 FQGTGA. The CDR3 totals 14 residues. V was clipped by 2 bases and J by 4 bases, with 8 bases between them. CDR3 region: CASSLYRATGELFF. CDR3 nucleotide sequence: TGTGCCAGCAGCTTATACAGGGCCACCGGGGAGCTGTTTTTT.

This chain links TRBV28 with TRBJ1-2; weak D call: TRBD1 (6 bases). V lost 6 bases and J 3 bases, leaving 14 bases between the germline ends. The germline V gene encodes CDR1 MDHEN and CDR2 SYDVKM. CDR3 length: 14 residues. CDR3 DNA sequence: TGTGCCAGCAGGATCCCGGGGGCCTACTATGGCTACACCTTC. This translates into CASRIPGAYYGYTF.

The chain carries TRBV7-9 and TRBJ1-1; D remains ambiguous. The CDR3 consists of 16 residues. Germline V gene lookup returns CDR1 SEHNR and CDR2 FQNEAQ (reference sequence). Trimming cost V 4 bases and J 0 bases, with 15 bases left between them. CDR3 nucleotides: TGTGCCAGCAGCTCACTATGGGTAGGAATGAACACTGAAGCTTTCTTT. Its protein is CASSSLWVGMNTEAFF.

This chain uses TRBV11-2 with TRBJ2-2; no reliable D call. CDR1 and CDR2 from the germline V gene are SGHAT and FQNNGV. The CDR3 sequence is 18 residues long. Trimming shortened V by 4 bases and J by 0 bases, and 18 bases separated the two germline ends. The CDR3 coding sequence is TGTGCCAGCAGCTCCTGGTCCTTGGAGACCCCGAACACCGGGGAGCTGTTTTTT. The encoded protein is CASSSWSLETPNTGELFF.

The rearrangement links TRBV28 to TRBJ1-5; the match to TRBD1 covers 7 bases. Trimming removed 2 bases from V and 10 bases from J; junction bases left unmatched: 8. CDR1 is MDHEN and CDR2 is SYDVKM in the germline V gene. This CDR3 is built from 14 residues. CDR3 coding DNA: TGTGCCAGCAGTTTACAGGGGGATTTACATCCCCAGCATTTT. Translated: CASSLQGDLHPQHF.